This record looks at one T cell receptor beta chain sequence and its context. This clonotype came up many times. Its target antigen remains unknown. Base qualities are not recorded, but no much larger clone differs from it by a single base. The data were obtained in a study of T-cell reconstitution after alpha-beta-depleted transplantation in children listed by TCRdb under 2016. Describing the broader study: Using TCR repertoire profiling, the study quantitatively followed how T-cell immune reconstitution unfolded in children after TCRalphabeta/CD19-depleted allogeneic hematopoietic cell transplantation.

The library was prepared using PCR. Sequenced on an Illumina HiSeq 2500. To normalize quantification of the TCRbeta repertoire, the TCR libraries were built with molecular barcoding that relied on unique molecular identifiers. Through fastp at Q25 and MiXCR, TCRdb rebuilt clones from the public reads, retaining in-frame beta chains. Identical CDR3 protein sequences are pooled into one entry, listed with their most common genes and DNA. Here the sample has roughly 300,000 distinct CDR3 sequences; 9% to 12% occur a single time. The top ten clonotypes cover 2% to 2.5% of the sample. The CDR3 spans 15 residues, from the cysteine through the phenylalanine. The retained sequence is limited to the CDR3, 45 bases, with the frame set at the first base. CDR1 and CDR2 are read off the germline V gene (reference sequence) as DFQATT and SNEGSKA. At the junction V is shortened by 0 bases and J by 6 bases, with 15 bases in between.

The material was PBMCs from the stem cell graft donor, obtained from the stem cell graft. The TCR comes from a human donor who donated a stem cell graft to a child with acute lymphoblastic leukemia. The chain couples TRBV20-1 to TRBJ1-5; the D gene is perhaps TRBD1, from 5 matching bases. The sequenced DNA is TGCAGTGCTAGAGATCCACGGGGGATGAGTCAGCCCCAGCATTTT. Its amino acids are CSARDPRGMSQPQHF.